This T cell receptor (beta chain) was identified in a study of beta chain features in type 1 diabetes. Study-level points and caveats: Shortening of TCRB CDR3s, moderate but significant, appeared in all four CD4+ subsets of Type 1 diabetes patients.

TCRB transcripts that were expressed got sequenced, as all of the isolated RNA had been reverse transcribed. TCRdb's table, derived via immunoSEQ multiplex PCR, lists solely in-frame clones and lacks some. There are approximately 250,000 clones in the sample; approximately 11% occur only once, and 0.017% lies in the top ten. Looked up from germline, CDR1 is SGHTA and CDR2 is FQGTGA. The CDR3 has 15 amino acids. The V end lost 2 bases, the J end lost 6 bases, and 14 bases lay between the germline ends. This clone was recorded a few times. Antigen unknown. The chain carries TRBV7-3 and TRBJ2-1, with D perhaps TRBD1 (6 bases). This receptor was taken from a man aged 30 to 45 with type 1 diabetes. Material for sequencing was naive CD4+ T cells from blood. CDR3 DNA: TGTGCCAGCAGCTTAGTAGGATCAGGGGTCAATGAGCAGTTCTTC. The encoded protein is CASSLVGSGVNEQFF.